The clone carrying this T cell receptor beta chain was picked up many times. This entry comes from a study of neurological immune-mediated disorders. Each CDR3 protein is one row after TCRdb ran MiXCR on the 5' RACE reads. The sample lists 90,000 to 150,000 distinct CDR3 sequences; about 3.4% were seen once. V was cut by 6 bases and J by 6 bases, with 15 bases left in between. Germline V lookup: CDR1 SNHLY, CDR2 FYNNEI. This CDR3 comprises 14 residues. The receptor was isolated from a woman aged 25 to 39 with multiple sclerosis. The chain recombines TRBV2 with TRBJ2-4, with D unresolved. Sequencing input: PBMCs. In nucleotides, the CDR3 is TGTGCCAGCAGGGATGCCCGTGGTGGAAACATTCAGTACTTC. Its translation: CASRDARGGNIQYF.